Sequencing of this T cell receptor beta chain was carried out in a study of T-cell memory formation after mild COVID-19. TCRdb analysed the 5' RACE reads with MiXCR anew, one entry per CDR3 protein. Among around 510,000 distinct CDR3 sequences listed, roughly 20% were seen once. The study, taken as a whole, reports: Pre-infection memory carried some responding clones, suggesting that cross-reactive memory joined. CD8+ contracting clones occupied EMRA, while CD4+ ones occupied mainly CM and EM.

The V gene end was trimmed by 0 bases and the J gene end by 4 bases; junction bases not matched to a gene: 6. This CDR3 spans 17 amino acids. About this clonotype: Its antigen is not identified.

The sequenced material came from PBMCs or a T cell subset sorted from them (not recorded which). The rearrangement joins TRBV12-3 or TRBV12-4 to TRBJ2-3, with 11 bases identical to TRBD2. This TCR derives from an adult woman who had mild COVID-19 (a few samples of this study predate the infection). Cell type and time point are not known. The CDR3 coding sequence is TGTGCCAGCAGTTTAGCCATGACTAGCGGGGCCTCAGATACGCAGTATTTT. It yields the protein CASSLAMTSGASDTQYF.